The present T cell receptor (beta chain) was sequenced within a study of chemoradiotherapy in HPV16-positive cancers. Study-level points and caveats: For HPV16-positive patients, expanding HPV-responsive T cells associated with longer recurrence-free survival. Candidate HPV-specific clones and E7-related TCR motifs grew in tumor during treatment. HPV-specific T cells were functionally defined from only two HPV16-positive patients.

Samples were taken several times over chemoradiotherapy. Comment on this clone: Its target is not known.

The table came from immunoSEQ multiplex PCR; TCRdb's copy has only in-frame clones and leaves some out. Here the sample spans about 8,900 clones, roughly two thirds being singletons. Germline V lookup: CDR1 SEHNR, CDR2 FQNEAQ (reference sequence). V was pared by 11 bases and J by 0 bases, with 10 bases of the junction left unmatched. This CDR3 has 15 amino acids. Sample acquisition took place from a patient who underwent chemoradiotherapy. J is TRBJ1-1 and V is TRBV7-9; 9 nucleotides match TRBD1. This clonotype was sampled from a human donor with HPV-associated anogenital cancer. Here the CDR3 reads CALPGQGSLNTEAFF. In DNA form, the CDR3 reads TGTGCCTTACCGGGACAGGGTTCCTTGAACACTGAAGCTTTCTTT.